The next 16 T cell receptor beta chains were all read from a single sample in a study of HIV-infected patients and healthy controls (dated by TCRdb to between 2013 and 2015). Whole blood was used without fractionating the cells, so the repertoire represented all peripheral T cells without sorting. Receptor amplification or capture employed 5' RACE. Sequencing took place on an Illumina MiSeq. Reverse transcription of approximately 460 ng RNA was performed with SuperScript III using primers directed against the alpha and beta constant regions. Separate alpha and beta chain libraries were made by chain-specific third strand synthesis with multiplexing indices. TCRdb took the public reads, trimmed them with fastp at Q25, ran MiXCR for clone calling and kept in-frame beta chains. A single entry per CDR3 protein holds the most common genes and DNA from its merged rows. The sample contains about 15,000 distinct CDR3 sequences, around 5.5% of them found a single time. 1.9% of the sample belongs to the ten largest clones.

The material sequenced was blood. These receptor sequences come from an adult in good health.

This clonotype showed up many times. The V call is TRBV6-1, the J call TRBJ2-4, with D maybe TRBD2 (8 bases). V lost 6 bases, J lost 5 bases, and 14 bases lay in between. The CDR3 extends over 14 amino acids. Per the germline V gene, CDR1 is MNHNS and CDR2 is SASEGT. CDR3 sequence reads: CASSRGGQQNIQYF. In nucleotides, the CDR3 is TGTGCCAGCAGCCGGGGGGGACAGCAAAACATTCAGTACTTC.

This clonotype qualifies as medium-sized. The rearrangement uses TRBV7-3 and TRBJ2-7; 8 bases agree with TRBD2. Germline CDR1 and CDR2: SGHTA and FQGTGA. Trimming at V came to 5 bases and at J to 0 bases, leaving 9 bases not matched to a gene. The CDR3 is 16 residues long. The CDR3 here is CASSLRGGGSSYEQYF. In DNA, the CDR3 is TGTGCCAGCAGCCTCAGGGGCGGGGGGAGCTCCTACGAGCAGTACTTC.

This clonotype was seen many times. This chain joins TRBV5-1 and TRBJ2-4; D call uncertain. Germline lookup yields CDR1 SGHRS and CDR2 YFSETQ. CDR3 length: 14 amino acids. Trimming took 3 bases from V and 0 from J, leaving 7 bases between them. CDR3 coding DNA: TGCGCCAGCAGCTCAGGAGTAGCCAAAAACATTCAGTACTTC. It encodes CASSSGVAKNIQYF.

This clonotype is medium-sized by share. V gene TRBV20-1 combines with J gene TRBJ1-5; 7 positions match TRBD1. The ends lost 3 bases at V and 4 bases at J; junction bases unmatched: 3. Germline V lookup: CDR1 DFQATT, CDR2 SNEGSKA (reference sequence). The CDR3 length is 13 residues. The CDR3 reads CSARETGNQPQHF. The CDR3 nucleotides are TGCAGTGCTAGGGAGACAGGGAATCAGCCCCAGCATTTT.

This clonotype was picked up many times. The chain combines TRBV5-4 with TRBJ2-7, with TRBD2 identical over 14 bases. Germline CDR1 and CDR2: SGHNT and YYREEE (reference sequence). After removal of 3 bases from V and 3 bases from J, the junction contained 2 bases not matched to a gene. This CDR3 has 15 residues. Written as DNA, the CDR3 is TGTGCCAGCAGCTGGGGACTAGCGGGGGACTACGAGCAGTACTTC. It yields the protein CASSWGLAGDYEQYF. Full variable domain (remainder filled in from reference TRBV5-4 and TRBJ2-7): ETGVTQSPTHLIKTRGQQVTLRCSSQSGHNTVSWYQQALGQGPQFIFQYYREEENGRGNFPPRFSGLQFPNYSSELNVNALELDDSALYLCASSWGLAGDYEQYFGPGTRLTVT.

This clonotype showed up many times. The chain has TRBV11-2 and TRBJ1-2; perhaps TRBD1 as D (6 bases). The V and J ends lost 5 bases and 7 bases respectively, with 20 bases between them. This CDR3 has 15 residues. The germline V gene encodes CDR1 SGHAT and CDR2 FQNNGV. In DNA form, the CDR3 reads TGTGCCAGCAGCCCCAACTCAGGGGCGGGGAGTGGCTACACCTTC. Translation: CASSPNSGAGSGYTF.

The chain links TRBV12-3 or TRBV12-4 to TRBJ2-2; TRBD1 is a possible D gene (6 bases). V was pared by 2 bases and J by 4 bases, with 14 bases between. This CDR3 is 16 amino acids long. The CDR3 loop reads CASSLLAGAFTGELFF. The CDR3 DNA reads as TGTGCCAGCAGTTTATTGGCAGGGGCCTTCACCGGGGAGCTGTTTTTT.

At least ten counts were recorded for this clonotype. The chain carries TRBV29-1 and TRBJ1-4; 9 bases are a match to TRBD1. Germline CDR1 SQVTM, CDR2 ANQGSEA. V trimming: 6 bases; J trimming: 3 bases; junction bases outside the gene matches: 14. The length of the CDR3 is 17 residues. For the CDR3, the DNA is TGCAGCGTCACCTCCGGGACAGGGACATGGTCTAATGAAAAACTGTTTTTT. This encodes CSVTSGTGTWSNEKLFF.

This clonotype was seen ten or more times. The genes are TRBV6-6 and TRBJ2-2; TRBD1 matches 9 bases. Germline V gene lookup returns CDR1 MNHNY and CDR2 SVGAGI (reference sequence). V lost 4 bases and J lost 7; bases outside the gene matches: 7. The CDR3 loop spans 15 amino acids. In DNA, the CDR3 is TGTGCCAGCAGTTCCGGGACAGGGTCGGTCGGGGAGCTGTTTTTT. It translates to CASSSGTGSVGELFF.

The genes are TRBV5-1 and TRBJ2-1, with D perhaps matching TRBD2 (5 bases). V lost 5 bases and J lost 0, with 12 bases in between. The CDR3 length is 15 residues. Per germline, CDR1 SGHRS and CDR2 YFSETQ. As DNA, the CDR3 is TGCGCCAGCAGGGAGGATGGGAGCTCCTACAATGAGCAGTTCTTC. Translating it yields CASREDGSSYNEQFF.

Sample share makes this clonotype medium-sized. The chain joins TRBV2 to TRBJ1-2, with D maybe TRBD1 (5 bases). Germline values: CDR1 SNHLY, CDR2 FYNNEI. V was cut by 4 bases and J by 4 bases, with 7 bases left in between. The length of the CDR3 is 12 residues. DNA for the CDR3: TGTGCCAGCAGTGGACAGTTCTATGGCTACACCTTC. Protein sequence: CASSGQFYGYTF.

The chain links TRBV6-6 to TRBJ2-3; D is uncertain. Germline V gene data show CDR1 as MNHNY and CDR2 as SVGAGI (reference sequence). CDR3 length equals 15 residues. Trimming shortened V by 5 bases and J by 0 bases, and 12 bases separated the two germline ends. CDR3 sequence reads: CASSDTAISTDTQYF. The CDR3 DNA follows: TGTGCCAGCAGTGATACAGCGATTAGCACAGATACGCAGTATTTT.

In its sample, this clonotype was seen many times. V usage is TRBV20-1 and J usage is TRBJ1-1; D is unclear. Looked up from germline, CDR1 is DFQATT and CDR2 is SNEGSKA (reference sequence). V was clipped by 4 bases and J by 1 base, with 10 bases between them. The CDR3 totals 13 residues. The CDR3, as DNA: TGCAGTGCTACAAGGACGGCGAACACTGAAGCTTTCTTT. As protein: CSATRTANTEAFF.

This chain joins TRBV5-1 and TRBJ1-1; TRBD1 aligns across 7 bases. Germline CDR1 is SGHRS and CDR2 is YFSETQ. The CDR3 is 15 amino acids. After removal of 4 bases from V and 1 base from J, the junction contained 7 bases not matched to a gene. In nucleotides, the CDR3 is TGCGCCAGCAGCCCGACGGACAGGACGAACACTGAAGCTTTCTTT. This translates into CASSPTDRTNTEAFF.

This clonotype has ten or more counts. The genes are TRBV12-3 or TRBV12-4 and TRBJ1-2; maybe TRBD1 (5 bases). V lost 8 bases and J 6 bases, leaving 16 bases between the germline ends. The CDR3 covers 13 residues. CDR3 sequence (DNA): TGTGCCAGCGGGGCGTCCACTCAGGATGGCTACACCTTC. Translated, it gives CASGASTQDGYTF.

This clonotype was counted ten times or more. CDR3 sequence reads: CASSSFEGGATDTQYF. The CDR3 DNA sequence: TGTGCCAGCAGCTCCTTCGAGGGGGGGGCCACAGATACGCAGTATTTT. This rearrangement joins TRBV11-2 to TRBJ2-3, with a tentative D call TRBD2 (7 bases). Trimming removed 4 bases at V and 2 bases at J, with 16 bases between. The CDR3 covers 16 residues. Looked up from germline, CDR1 is SGHAT and CDR2 is FQNNGV. Full variable domain (missing parts from reference TRBV11-2 and TRBJ2-3): EAGVAQSPRYKIIEKRQSVAFWCNPISGHATLYWYQQILGQGPKLLIQFQNNGVVDDSQLPKDRFSAERLKGVDSTLKIQPAKLEDSAVYLCASSSFEGGATDTQYFGPGTRLTVL.